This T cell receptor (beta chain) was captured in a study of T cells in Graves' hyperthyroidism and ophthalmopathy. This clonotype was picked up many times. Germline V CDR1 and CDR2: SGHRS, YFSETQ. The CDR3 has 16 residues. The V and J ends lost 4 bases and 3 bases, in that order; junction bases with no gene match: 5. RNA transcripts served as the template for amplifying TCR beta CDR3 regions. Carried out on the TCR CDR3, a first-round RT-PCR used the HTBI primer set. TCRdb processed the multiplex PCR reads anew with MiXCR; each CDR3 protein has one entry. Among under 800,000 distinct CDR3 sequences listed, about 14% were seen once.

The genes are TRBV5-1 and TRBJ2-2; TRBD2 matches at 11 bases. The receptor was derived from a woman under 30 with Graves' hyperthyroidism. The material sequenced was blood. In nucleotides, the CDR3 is TGCGCCAGCAGCCTTACTAGCGGGAGATACACCGGGGAGCTGTTTTTT. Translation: CASSLTSGRYTGELFF.